The clone carrying this TCR beta chain was counted once. RNA totalling roughly 0.5 to 1 ug underwent reverse transcription with random hexamers. MiXCR, applied by TCRdb to the immunoSEQ multiplex PCR reads, yields one record per CDR3 protein. The profile shows roughly 180,000 distinct CDR3 sequences, about 93% of them singletons. V was cut by 1 base and J by 4 bases, with 8 bases left in between. Germline V CDR1 and CDR2: MGHDK, SYGVNS. The CDR3 is made up of 14 amino acids. This sample stems from a study of CD8 T cells in Susac syndrome. Controls were drawn from healthy donors and were matched for age and sex. Isolation of CD8+ and CD4+ T cells was performed negatively, whereas enrichment of TEMRA cells was done by FACS.

The source of this sequence is a human donor in good health. The V and J genes are TRBV25-1 and TRBJ1-5, with D unclear. Material for sequencing was CD4+ T cells from PBMCs. The CDR3 DNA sequence: TGTGCCAGCAGTGAATCAGGCGAAAATCAGCCCCAGCATTTT. As protein: CASSESGENQPQHF.